Presented here are 24 T cell receptor beta chains from one specimen sequenced in a study of T cells of healthy individuals. TCRdb used MiXCR to reprocess the 5' RACE reads, holding one entry per CDR3 protein. The sample lists roughly 87,000 distinct CDR3 sequences, 17% seen once, with roughly 6.2% in the top ten. These receptors all stem from a human donor in good health.

The chain couples TRBV5-1 to TRBJ2-5; 7 bases agree with TRBD2. From germline, CDR1 is SGHRS and CDR2 YFSETQ. Losses at the gene ends were 4 bases for V and 4 bases for J; bases not matched to a gene: 7. The CDR3 is made up of 14 amino acids. DNA for the CDR3: TGCGCCAGCAGCCGAGGGACTAAAGGAGAGACCCAGTACTTC. This encodes CASSRGTKGETQYF.

The rearrangement uses TRBV2 and TRBJ2-7; TRBD1 matches at 8 bases. The germline gives CDR1 SNHLY, CDR2 FYNNEI. The CDR3 is 14 residues long. With V trimmed by 1 base and J by 2 bases, 1 base remained unmatched. The CDR3 protein is CASSEGRGPYEQYF. Here the CDR3 DNA reads TGTGCCAGCAGTGAAGGCAGGGGGCCCTACGAGCAGTACTTC.

V gene TRBV5-1 combines with J gene TRBJ2-7, with TRBD1 matching over 8 bases. The CDR3 loop spans 14 amino acids. Germline trimming cut 0 bases from V and 5 bases from J; bases unmatched to any gene: 4. In germline, CDR1 is SGHRS, CDR2 YFSETQ. The CDR3 protein is CASSLVDRVDEQYF. DNA for the CDR3: TGCGCCAGCAGCTTGGTGGACAGGGTCGACGAGCAGTACTTC.

This clonotype was seen ten or more times. The chain is built from TRBV28 and TRBJ1-6; TRBD1 matches at 7 bases. V gave up 4 bases and J gave up 6 bases; unmatched junction bases: 3. From germline, CDR1 is MDHEN and CDR2 SYDVKM. The CDR3 has 14 residues. CDR3 protein: CASSSGGLNSPLHF. CDR3 coding DNA: TGTGCCAGCAGTTCAGGGGGGCTTAATTCACCCCTCCACTTT. Complete variable domain (other parts from reference TRBV28 and TRBJ1-6): DVKVTQSSRYLVKRTGEKVFLECVQDMDHENMFWYRQDPGLGLRLIYFSYDVKMKEKGDIPEGYSVSREKKERFSLILESASTNQTSMYLCASSSGGLNSPLHFGNGTRLTVT.

The CDR3 sequence is CAWSWRSSYEQYF. DNA for the CDR3: TGTGCCTGGAGTTGGAGGAGTTCCTACGAGCAGTACTTC. The V and J genes are TRBV30 and TRBJ2-7; tentative D call: TRBD2 (5 bases). V was cut by 2 bases and J by 1 base, with 9 bases left in between. CDR1 is GTSNPN, CDR2 SVGIG, per germline (reference sequence). This CDR3 is built from 13 residues.

This sequence joins TRBV12-3 or TRBV12-4 and TRBJ1-5; D is ambiguous. This CDR3 region has 15 residues. With 4 bases removed from V and 0 bases from J, the gap between germline ends came to 10 bases. CDR3 residues: CASSSYKNSNQPQHF. DNA of the CDR3: TGTGCCAGCAGTTCATATAAAAATAGCAATCAGCCCCAGCATTTT.

The rearrangement uses TRBV5-6 and TRBJ1-5; D gene unclear. Germline lookup yields CDR1 SGHDT and CDR2 YYEEEE. The V end lost 0 bases, the J end lost 9 bases, and 10 bases lay between the germline ends. The CDR3 totals 13 residues. Here the CDR3 reads CASSLAGHSPQHF. The CDR3 coding sequence is TGTGCCAGCAGCTTGGCCGGCCATTCGCCCCAGCATTTT.

This clonotype was detected only a few times. This chain connects TRBV7-9 to TRBJ1-1, with D perhaps matching TRBD1 (5 bases). Germline V gene lookup returns CDR1 SEHNR and CDR2 FQNEAQ (reference sequence). The CDR3 covers 14 residues. Trimming left V 0 bases short and J 4 bases short, with 9 bases between. The CDR3 DNA reads as TGTGCCAGCAGCTTAGCGCAGGGTTCCACTGAAGCTTTCTTT. Residues: CASSLAQGSTEAFF.

This clonotype was found many times. This chain connects TRBV20-1 to TRBJ2-7; 9 nucleotides agree with TRBD2. The ends lost 3 bases at V and 5 bases at J; junction bases unmatched: 8. The germline V gene encodes CDR1 DFQATT and CDR2 SNEGSKA (reference sequence). This CDR3 is built from 14 residues. CDR3 sequence: CSARISGGPNEQYF. CDR3 DNA: TGCAGTGCTAGGATTAGCGGGGGCCCGAACGAGCAGTACTTC.

The J gene is TRBJ1-1, the V gene TRBV6-2 or TRBV6-3; D is undetermined. The CDR3 sequence is 13 residues long. CDR1 is MNHEY and CDR2 is SVGEGT in the germline V gene. V was clipped by 5 bases and J by 1 base, with 8 bases between them. The chain's CDR3 is CASSQSPNTEAFF. DNA for the CDR3: TGTGCCAGCAGTCAAAGTCCGAACACTGAAGCTTTCTTT.

For the CDR3, the DNA is TGTGCCAGCAGCTTAGAAACCAGCTCCTACAATGAGCAGTTCTTC. It encodes CASSLETSSYNEQFF. The rearrangement links TRBV11-1 to TRBJ2-1; D is ambiguous. With 1 base removed from V and 0 bases from J, the gap between germline ends came to 7 bases. The CDR3 is 15 residues long. Germline CDR1 reads SGHAT; CDR2 reads FQDESV (reference sequence).

The chain employs TRBV11-2 and TRBJ2-7; no definite D call. CDR1 is SGHAT and CDR2 is FQNNGV in the germline V gene. The CDR3 runs to 15 residues. Trimming stripped 5 bases from V and 5 bases from J, with 19 bases between. In DNA, the CDR3 is TGTGCCAGCAGCCGCCTGTTGGGCAACCCCCACGAGCAGTACTTC. This encodes CASSRLLGNPHEQYF.

This clonotype has just a few counts. This rearrangement joins TRBV4-3 to TRBJ2-2; D ambiguous. Germline-derived CDR1 and CDR2 are LGHNA and YSLEER. This CDR3 contains 14 residues. Between the trimmed V and J ends, which lost 1 base and 3 bases, there was a span of 6 bases. The CDR3 bases are TGCGCCAGCAGCCAAGTTCAGGACACCGGGGAGCTGTTTTTT. Amino acid sequence: CASSQVQDTGELFF.

The chain uses TRBV7-3 and TRBJ2-5; D not resolved. Trimming stripped 4 bases from V and 2 bases from J, with 17 bases between. CDR1 SGHTA and CDR2 FQGTGA come from the germline V gene. The CDR3 is 16 amino acids. In DNA form, the CDR3 reads TGTGCCAGCAGCTCCGGGCCGAATCCTTCACAAGAGACCCAGTACTTC. Translated, it gives CASSSGPNPSQETQYF.

This clonotype was picked up many times. This chain joins TRBV20-1 and TRBJ2-7; 8 bases are a match to TRBD2. Germline V gene data show CDR1 as DFQATT and CDR2 as SNEGSKA (reference sequence). V was clipped by 3 bases and J by 3 bases; unmatched bases: 7. The CDR3 extends over 14 amino acids. CDR3 DNA sequence: TGCAGTGCTAGTGTTGCGGGGGGAAACTACGAGCAGTACTTC. Residues: CSASVAGGNYEQYF.

This clonotype was observed a handful of times. The rearrangement links TRBV6-1 to TRBJ2-1; TRBD2 is a possible D gene (5 bases). Per germline, CDR1 MNHNS and CDR2 SASEGT. V lost 6 bases to trimming and J lost 2 bases, with 14 bases between them. This CDR3 has 15 amino acids. CDR3 amino acids: CASRAQGSPYNEQFF. The CDR3 coding sequence is TGTGCCAGCAGAGCCCAAGGGAGCCCCTACAATGAGCAGTTCTTC.

In its sample, this clonotype was seen many times. The chain is built from TRBV6-6 and TRBJ2-5; 7 bases align to TRBD1. The V segment lost 4 bases and the J segment 4 bases; nucleotides outside the gene matches: 6. In germline, CDR1 is MNHNY, CDR2 SVGAGI (reference sequence). This CDR3 is built from 14 residues. CDR3 nucleotide sequence: TGTGCCAGCAGTTCGACAGGGATTGTAGAGACCCAGTACTTC. It yields the protein CASSSTGIVETQYF.

J is TRBJ1-4 and V is TRBV20-1, with TRBD1 identical over 10 bases. The CDR3 covers 16 residues. J was trimmed by 0 bases and V by 3 bases; bases with no gene match: 4. The germline V gene has CDR1 DFQATT and CDR2 SNEGSKA (reference sequence). The CDR3 protein is CSASRDRGPTNEKLFF. As DNA, the CDR3 is TGCAGTGCTAGCCGGGACAGGGGACCAACTAATGAAAAACTGTTTTTT.

The chain has TRBV12-3 or TRBV12-4 and TRBJ1-1; tentative D call: TRBD1 (5 bases). Trimming cost V 4 bases and J 8 bases, with 17 bases left between them. The CDR3 contains 14 residues. The CDR3 nucleotides read TGTGCCAGCAGTTGGGGCGGAGGAAATAGGGAAGCTTTCTTT. It codes for CASSWGGGNREAFF.

This clonotype was found a few times. The V and J genes are TRBV5-8 and TRBJ1-3; the D gene is possibly TRBD1 (6 bases). Germline V lookup: CDR1 SGHTS, CDR2 YDEGEE. The CDR3 consists of 16 residues. The germline V and J ends were trimmed by 3 bases and 0 bases, with 13 bases remaining between them. The CDR3 DNA follows: TGTGCCAGCAGCTGGATTTCAGGGGCCTCTGGAAACACCATATATTTT. Amino acids: CASSWISGASGNTIYF.

There are a few counts of this clonotype. The rearrangement joins TRBV5-4 to TRBJ2-7; possibly TRBD1 for D (5 bases). The CDR3 sequence is 13 residues long. The germline V gene encodes CDR1 SGHNT and CDR2 YYREEE (reference sequence). Trimming stripped 3 bases from V and 5 bases from J, with 12 bases between. CDR3 nucleotide sequence: TGTGCCAGCAGCTCATATCAGGGTGACGAGCAGTACTTC. This codes for CASSSYQGDEQYF.

The sample holds many counts of this clonotype. The J gene is TRBJ1-1, the V gene TRBV7-3; D is ambiguous. The CDR3 covers 13 residues. The V gene's germline CDR1 is SGHTA and CDR2 FQGTGA. Deletions cut 1 base from V and 1 base from J, with 4 bases between. In DNA, the CDR3 is TGTGCCAGCAGCTTAAAACGGAACACTGAAGCTTTCTTT. Translating gives CASSLKRNTEAFF.

Many counts were recorded for this clonotype. The CDR3 DNA sequence: TGCAGTGCTAGTTTGGAGACCCAGTACTTC. Its protein product is CSASLETQYF. V gene TRBV20-1 combines with J gene TRBJ2-5; D unclear. The CDR3 is 10 residues long. V was cut by 3 bases and J by 5 bases, with 4 bases left in between. Germline lookup yields CDR1 DFQATT and CDR2 SNEGSKA (reference sequence).

In this sample, this clonotype turned up a few times. V gene TRBV28 combines with J gene TRBJ2-3, with TRBD2 identical over 10 bases. The CDR3 has 18 residues. CDR1 is MDHEN and CDR2 is SYDVKM in the germline V gene. V dropped 3 bases and J dropped 2; count of bases not matched to a gene: 11. This CDR3 is CASSFQVAGGPTTDTQYF. DNA for the CDR3: TGTGCCAGCAGTTTTCAGGTAGCGGGGGGACCGACCACAGATACGCAGTATTTT.